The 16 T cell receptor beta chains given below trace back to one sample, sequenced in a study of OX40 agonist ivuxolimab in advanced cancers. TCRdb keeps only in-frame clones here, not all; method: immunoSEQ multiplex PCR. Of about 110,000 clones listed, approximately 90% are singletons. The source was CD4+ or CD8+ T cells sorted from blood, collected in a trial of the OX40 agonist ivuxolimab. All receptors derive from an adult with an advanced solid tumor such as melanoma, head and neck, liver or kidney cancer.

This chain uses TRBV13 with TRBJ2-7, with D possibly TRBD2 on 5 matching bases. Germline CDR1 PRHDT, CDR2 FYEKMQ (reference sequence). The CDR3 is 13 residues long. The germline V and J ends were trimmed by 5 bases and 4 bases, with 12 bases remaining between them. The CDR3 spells CASSRRFPYEQYF. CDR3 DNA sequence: TGTGCCAGCAGCCGGAGGTTCCCGTACGAGCAGTACTTC.

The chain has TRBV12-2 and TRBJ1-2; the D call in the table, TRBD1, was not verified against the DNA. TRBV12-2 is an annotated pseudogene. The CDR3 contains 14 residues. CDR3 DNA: TGTGCAAGTCGCTTAGAAGGACAGACCTATGGCTACACCTTC. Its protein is CASRLEGQTYGYTF.

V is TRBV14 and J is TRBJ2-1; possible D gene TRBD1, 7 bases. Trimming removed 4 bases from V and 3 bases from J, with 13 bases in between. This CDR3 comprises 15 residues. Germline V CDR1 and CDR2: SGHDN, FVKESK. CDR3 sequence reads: CASSRAGGLYNEQFF. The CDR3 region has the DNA TGTGCCAGCAGCCGGGCAGGGGGACTCTACAATGAGCAGTTCTTC.

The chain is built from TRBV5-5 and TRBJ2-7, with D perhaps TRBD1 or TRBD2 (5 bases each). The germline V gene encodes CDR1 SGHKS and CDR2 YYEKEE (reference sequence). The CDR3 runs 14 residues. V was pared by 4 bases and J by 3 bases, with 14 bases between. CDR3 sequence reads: CASSPVGTHYEQYF. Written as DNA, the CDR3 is TGTGCCAGCAGCCCCGTGGGGACCCACTACGAGCAGTACTTC.

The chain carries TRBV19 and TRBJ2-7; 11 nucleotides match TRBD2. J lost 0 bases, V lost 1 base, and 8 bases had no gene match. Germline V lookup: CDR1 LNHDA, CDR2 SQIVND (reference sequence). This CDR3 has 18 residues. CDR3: CASSIALPSGRTSYEQYF. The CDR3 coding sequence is TGTGCCAGTAGTATAGCCCTACCTAGCGGGAGGACCTCCTACGAGCAGTACTTC.

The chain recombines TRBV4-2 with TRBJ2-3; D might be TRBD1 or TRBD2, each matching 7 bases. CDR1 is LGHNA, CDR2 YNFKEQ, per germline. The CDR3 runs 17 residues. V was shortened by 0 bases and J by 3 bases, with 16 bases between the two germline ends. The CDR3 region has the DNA TGTGCCAGCAGCCAAGATGTGGGCAGGGGGGGAACAGATACGCAGTATTTT. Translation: CASSQDVGRGGTDTQYF.

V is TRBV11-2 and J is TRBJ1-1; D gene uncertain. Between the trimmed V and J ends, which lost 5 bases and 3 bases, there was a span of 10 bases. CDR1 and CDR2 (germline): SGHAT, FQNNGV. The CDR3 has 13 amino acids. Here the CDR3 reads CASSRAVDTEAFF. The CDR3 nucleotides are TGTGCCAGCAGCCGGGCTGTGGACACTGAAGCTTTCTTT.

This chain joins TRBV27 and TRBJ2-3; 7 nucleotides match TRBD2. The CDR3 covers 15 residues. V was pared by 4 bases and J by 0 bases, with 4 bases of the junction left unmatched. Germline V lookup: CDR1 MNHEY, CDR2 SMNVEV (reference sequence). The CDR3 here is CASSSPSGSTDTQYF. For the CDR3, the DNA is TGTGCCAGCAGTTCGCCTAGCGGAAGCACAGATACGCAGTATTTT.

Here the CDR3 DNA reads TGTGCCAGCAAACCTCCGGGGACAGGGGACGAGCAGTACTTC. Protein: CASKPPGTGDEQYF. The chain carries TRBV19 and TRBJ2-7; 10 positions match TRBD1. CDR1 and CDR2 from the germline V gene are LNHDA and SQIVND (reference sequence). J lost 5 bases, V lost 9 bases, and 10 bases had no gene match. The CDR3 extends over 14 amino acids.

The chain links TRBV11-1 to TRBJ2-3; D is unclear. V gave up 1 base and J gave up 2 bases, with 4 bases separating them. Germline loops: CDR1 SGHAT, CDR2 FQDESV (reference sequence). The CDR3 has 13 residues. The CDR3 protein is CASSLGNTDTQYF. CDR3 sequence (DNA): TGTGCCAGCAGCTTAGGGAACACAGATACGCAGTATTTT. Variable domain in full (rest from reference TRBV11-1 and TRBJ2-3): EAEVAQSPRYKITEKSQAVAFWCDPISGHATLYWYRQILGQGPELLVQFQDESVVDDSQLPKDRFSAERLKGVDSTLKIQPAELGDSAMYLCASSLGNTDTQYFGPGTRLTVL.

CDR3 nucleotides: TGTGCCTGGAGTGTTGATCTCTATAATTCACCCCTCCACTTT. Protein product: CAWSVDLYNSPLHF. The chain combines TRBV30 with TRBJ1-6, with D unresolved. Trimming stripped 0 bases from V and 3 bases from J, with 6 bases between. Germline V gene sequence: CDR1 GTSNPN, CDR2 SVGIG (reference sequence). The CDR3 runs to 14 residues.

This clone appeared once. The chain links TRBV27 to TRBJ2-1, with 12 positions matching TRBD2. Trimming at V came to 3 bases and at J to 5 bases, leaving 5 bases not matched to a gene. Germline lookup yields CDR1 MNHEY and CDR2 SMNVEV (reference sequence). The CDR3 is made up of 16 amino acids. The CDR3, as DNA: TGTGCCAGCAGTTTTCAGGGACTAGCGGGTCACAATGAGCAGTTCTTC. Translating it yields CASSFQGLAGHNEQFF.

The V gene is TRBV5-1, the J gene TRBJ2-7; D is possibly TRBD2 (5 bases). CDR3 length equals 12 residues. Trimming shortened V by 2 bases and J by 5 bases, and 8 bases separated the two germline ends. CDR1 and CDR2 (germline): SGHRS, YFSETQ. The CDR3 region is CASSFQLDEQYF. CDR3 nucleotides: TGCGCCAGCAGCTTCCAACTAGACGAGCAGTACTTC.

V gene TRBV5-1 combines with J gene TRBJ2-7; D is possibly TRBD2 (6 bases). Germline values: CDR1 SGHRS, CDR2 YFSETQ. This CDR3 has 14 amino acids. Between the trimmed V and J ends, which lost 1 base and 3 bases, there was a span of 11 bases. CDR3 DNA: TGCGCCAGCAGCTTGTGGGGGACTGACTACGAGCAGTACTTC. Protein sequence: CASSLWGTDYEQYF.

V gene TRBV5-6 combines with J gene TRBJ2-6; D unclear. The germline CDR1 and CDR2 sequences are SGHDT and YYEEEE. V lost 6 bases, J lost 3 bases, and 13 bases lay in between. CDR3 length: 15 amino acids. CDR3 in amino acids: CASTRRWGGANVLTF. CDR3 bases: TGTGCCAGCACTCGTCGGTGGGGTGGGGCCAACGTCCTGACTTTC. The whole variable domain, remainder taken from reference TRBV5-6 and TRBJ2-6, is DAGVTQSPTHLIKTRGQQVTLRCSPKSGHDTVSWYQQALGQGPQFIFQYYEEEERQRGNFPDRFSGHQFPNYSSELNVNALLLGDSALYLCASTRRWGGANVLTFGAGSRLTVL.

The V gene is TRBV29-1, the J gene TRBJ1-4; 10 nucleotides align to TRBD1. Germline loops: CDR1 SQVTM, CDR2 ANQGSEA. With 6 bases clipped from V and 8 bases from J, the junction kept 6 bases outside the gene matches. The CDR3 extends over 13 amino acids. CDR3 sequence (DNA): TGCAGCGTATCGGGACAGGGGTCGGAAAAACTGTTTTTT. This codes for CSVSGQGSEKLFF. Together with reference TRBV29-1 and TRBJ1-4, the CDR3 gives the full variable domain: SAVISQKPSRDICQRGTSLTIQCQVDSQVTMMFWYRQQPGQSLTLIATANQGSEATYESGFVIDKFPISRPNLTFSTLTVSNMSPEDSSIYLCSVSGQGSEKLFFGSGTQLSVL.